This T cell receptor (beta chain) was captured in a study of identical twins. This clonotype was seen many times. The antigen is not known. Germline V gene sequence: CDR1 SGHRS, CDR2 YFSETQ. Germline trimming cut 0 bases from V and 9 bases from J; bases unmatched to any gene: 4. There are 15 residues in the CDR3. TCRdb ran MiXCR on the 5' RACE reads and lists one entry per CDR3 protein. The table records around 250,000 distinct CDR3 sequences, approximately 7% of them present only once. Overall study findings and caveats: Insertions were fewer in abundant cord blood beta clonotypes, whereas memory repertoires showed none of this pattern.

The same data also contributed to another study, on yellow fever vaccine responses in identical twins.

The sequence came from a woman younger than 35 in good health. The V gene is TRBV5-1, the J gene TRBJ2-1; TRBD1 matches 12 bases. Sequencing input: memory (CD45RO+) T cells sorted from blood. Written as DNA, the CDR3 is TGCGCCAGCAGCTTGGGGGGACAGGGGGCTCCTGAGCAGTTCTTC. Translated, it gives CASSLGGQGAPEQFF.